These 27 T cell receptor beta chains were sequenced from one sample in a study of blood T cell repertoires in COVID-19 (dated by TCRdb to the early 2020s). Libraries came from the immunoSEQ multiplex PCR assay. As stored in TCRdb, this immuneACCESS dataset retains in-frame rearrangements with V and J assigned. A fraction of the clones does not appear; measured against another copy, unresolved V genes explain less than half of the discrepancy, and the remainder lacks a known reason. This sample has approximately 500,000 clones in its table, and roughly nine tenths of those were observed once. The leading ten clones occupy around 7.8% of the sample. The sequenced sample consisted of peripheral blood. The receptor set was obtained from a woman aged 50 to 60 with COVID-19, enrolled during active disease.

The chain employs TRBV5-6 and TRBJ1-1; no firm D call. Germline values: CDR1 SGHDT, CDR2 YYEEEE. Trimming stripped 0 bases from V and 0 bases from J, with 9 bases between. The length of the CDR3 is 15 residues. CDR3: CASSLVPAMNTEAFF. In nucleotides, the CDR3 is TGTGCCAGCAGCTTGGTTCCCGCTATGAACACTGAAGCTTTCTTT.

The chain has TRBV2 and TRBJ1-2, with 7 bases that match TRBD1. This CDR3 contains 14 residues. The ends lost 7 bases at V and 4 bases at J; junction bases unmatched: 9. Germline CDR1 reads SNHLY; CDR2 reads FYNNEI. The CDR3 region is CASKTSGDSYGYTF. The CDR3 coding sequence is TGTGCCAGCAAGACCTCGGGGGACAGCTATGGCTACACCTTC.

The CDR3 nucleotides read TGTGCCAGCAGCCAGGGTGTAGCTTTCTTT. Amino acid sequence: CASSQGVAFF. This chain uses TRBV6-5 with TRBJ1-1, with D tentatively TRBD1 (5 bases). V lost 6 bases and J lost 10, with 9 bases in between. The germline V gene encodes CDR1 MNHEY and CDR2 SVGAGI. The CDR3 loop spans 10 amino acids.

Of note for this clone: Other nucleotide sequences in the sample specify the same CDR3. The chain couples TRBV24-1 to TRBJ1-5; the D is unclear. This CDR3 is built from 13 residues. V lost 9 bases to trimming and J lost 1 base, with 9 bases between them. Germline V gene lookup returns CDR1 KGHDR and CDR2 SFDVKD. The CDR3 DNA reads TGTGCCACCTCCGGAGGGAGCAATCAGCCCCAGCATTTT. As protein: CATSGGSNQPQHF.

This CDR3 is CASSATVNTEAFF. CDR3 in DNA: TGTGCCAGCAGTGCGACAGTGAACACTGAAGCTTTCTTT. The V and J genes are TRBV2 and TRBJ1-1; D might be TRBD1 (5 bases). Germline V gives CDR1 SNHLY, CDR2 FYNNEI. V gave up 4 bases and J gave up 0 bases, with 6 bases separating them. The length of the CDR3 is 13 residues.

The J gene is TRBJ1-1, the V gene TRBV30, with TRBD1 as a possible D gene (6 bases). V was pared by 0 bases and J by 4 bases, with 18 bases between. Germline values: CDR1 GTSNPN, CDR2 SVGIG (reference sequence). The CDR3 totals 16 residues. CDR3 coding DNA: TGTGCCTGGAGTGTACTGTCTGGGGGCGAGGGCACTGAAGCTTTCTTT. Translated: CAWSVLSGGEGTEAFF.

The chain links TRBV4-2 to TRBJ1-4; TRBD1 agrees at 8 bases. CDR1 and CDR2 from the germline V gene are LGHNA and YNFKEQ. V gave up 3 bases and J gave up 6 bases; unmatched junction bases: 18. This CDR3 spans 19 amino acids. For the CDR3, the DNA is TGTGCCAGCAGCCAGAACAGGGGCAGGGGGCTTATTTGGGATGAAAAACTGTTTTTT. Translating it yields CASSQNRGRGLIWDEKLFF.

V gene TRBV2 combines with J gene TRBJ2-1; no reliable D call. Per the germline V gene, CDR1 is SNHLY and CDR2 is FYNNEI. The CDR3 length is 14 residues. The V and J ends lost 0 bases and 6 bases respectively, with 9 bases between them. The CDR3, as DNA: TGTGCCAGCAGTGAAGCAACAGTCGGCAATGAGCAGTTCTTC. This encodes CASSEATVGNEQFF.

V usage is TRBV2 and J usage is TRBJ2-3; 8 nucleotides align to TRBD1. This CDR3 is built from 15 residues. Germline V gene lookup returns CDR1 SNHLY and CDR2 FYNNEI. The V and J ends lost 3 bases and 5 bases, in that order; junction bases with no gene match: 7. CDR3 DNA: TGTGCCAGCAGTGAGCGGCAGGGGGCAGGAGATACGCAGTATTTT. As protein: CASSERQGAGDTQYF. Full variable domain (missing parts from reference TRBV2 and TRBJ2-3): EPEVTQTPSHQVTQMGQEVILRCVPISNHLYFYWYRQILGQKVEFLVSFYNNEISEKSEIFDDQFSVERPDGSNFTLKIRSTKLEDSAMYFCASSERQGAGDTQYFGPGTRLTVL.

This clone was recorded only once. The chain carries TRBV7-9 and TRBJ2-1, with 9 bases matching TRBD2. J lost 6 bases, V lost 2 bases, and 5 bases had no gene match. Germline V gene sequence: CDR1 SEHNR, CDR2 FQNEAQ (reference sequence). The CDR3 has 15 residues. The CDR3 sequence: CASSLRAGGRNEQFF. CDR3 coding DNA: TGTGCCAGCAGCTTAAGGGCGGGGGGGCGCAATGAGCAGTTCTTC. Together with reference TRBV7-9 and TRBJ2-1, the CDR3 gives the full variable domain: DTGVSQNPRHKITKRGQNVTFRCDPISEHNRLYWYRQTLGQGPEFLTYFQNEAQLEKSRLLSDRFSAERPKGSFSTLEIQRTEQGDSAMYLCASSLRAGGRNEQFFGPGTRLTVL.

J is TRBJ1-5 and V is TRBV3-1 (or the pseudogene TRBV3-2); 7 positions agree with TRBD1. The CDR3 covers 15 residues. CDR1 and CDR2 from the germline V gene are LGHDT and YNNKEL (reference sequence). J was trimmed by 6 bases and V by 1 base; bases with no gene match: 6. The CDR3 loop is CASSQGTGHGQPQHF. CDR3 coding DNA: TGTGCCAGCAGCCAAGGGACAGGCCACGGTCAGCCCCAGCATTTT.

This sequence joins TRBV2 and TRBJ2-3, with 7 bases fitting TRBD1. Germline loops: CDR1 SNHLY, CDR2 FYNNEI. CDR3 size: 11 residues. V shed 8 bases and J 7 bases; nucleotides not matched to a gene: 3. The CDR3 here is CASLTGNTQYF. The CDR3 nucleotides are TGTGCCAGCCTGACAGGGAATACGCAGTATTTT.

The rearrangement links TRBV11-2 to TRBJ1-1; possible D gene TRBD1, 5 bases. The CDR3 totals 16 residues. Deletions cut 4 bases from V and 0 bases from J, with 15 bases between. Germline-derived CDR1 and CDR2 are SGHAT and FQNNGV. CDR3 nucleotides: TGTGCCAGCAGCTCGGACATTTTCCCCATGAACACTGAAGCTTTCTTT. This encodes CASSSDIFPMNTEAFF.

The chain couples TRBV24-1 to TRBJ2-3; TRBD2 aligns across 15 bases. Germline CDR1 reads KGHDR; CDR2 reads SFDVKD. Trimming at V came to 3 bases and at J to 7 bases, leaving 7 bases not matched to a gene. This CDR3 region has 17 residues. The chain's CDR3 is CATSDLGTSGGSNTQYF. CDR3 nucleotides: TGTGCCACCAGTGATCTCGGGACTAGCGGGGGGTCGAATACGCAGTATTTT.

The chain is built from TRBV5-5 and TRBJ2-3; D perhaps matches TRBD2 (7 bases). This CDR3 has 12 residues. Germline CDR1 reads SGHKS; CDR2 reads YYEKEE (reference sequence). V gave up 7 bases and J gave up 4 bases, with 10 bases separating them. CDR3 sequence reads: CASGGAADTQYF. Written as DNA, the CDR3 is TGTGCCAGCGGGGGGGCCGCAGATACGCAGTATTTT.

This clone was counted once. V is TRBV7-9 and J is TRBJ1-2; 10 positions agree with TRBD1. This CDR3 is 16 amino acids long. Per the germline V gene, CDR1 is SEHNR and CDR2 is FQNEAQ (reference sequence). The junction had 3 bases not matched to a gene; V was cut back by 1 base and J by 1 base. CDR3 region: CASSLGGTGDNYGYTF. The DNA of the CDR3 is TGTGCCAGCAGCTTAGGAGGGACAGGGGATAACTATGGCTACACCTTC.

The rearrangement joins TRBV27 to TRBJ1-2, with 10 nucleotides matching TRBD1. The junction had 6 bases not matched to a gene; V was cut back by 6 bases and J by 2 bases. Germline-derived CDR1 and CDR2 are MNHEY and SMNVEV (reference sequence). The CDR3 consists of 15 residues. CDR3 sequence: CASSYAGQGNYGYTF. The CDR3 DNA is TGTGCCAGCAGCTACGCGGGACAGGGGAACTATGGCTACACCTTC.

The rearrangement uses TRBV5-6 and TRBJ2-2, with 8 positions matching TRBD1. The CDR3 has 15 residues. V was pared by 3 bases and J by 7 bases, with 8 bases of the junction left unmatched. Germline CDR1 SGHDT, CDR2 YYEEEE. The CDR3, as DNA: TGTGCCAGCAGCTCCTGGGACAGGCGGAACGGGGAGCTGTTTTTT. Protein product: CASSSWDRRNGELFF.

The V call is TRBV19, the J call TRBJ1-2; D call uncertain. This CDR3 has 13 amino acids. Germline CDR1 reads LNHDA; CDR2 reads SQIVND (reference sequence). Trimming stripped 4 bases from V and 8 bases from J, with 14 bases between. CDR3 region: CASSRYLLEGYTF. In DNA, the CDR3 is TGTGCCAGTAGTAGATACCTCTTAGAGGGCTACACCTTC.

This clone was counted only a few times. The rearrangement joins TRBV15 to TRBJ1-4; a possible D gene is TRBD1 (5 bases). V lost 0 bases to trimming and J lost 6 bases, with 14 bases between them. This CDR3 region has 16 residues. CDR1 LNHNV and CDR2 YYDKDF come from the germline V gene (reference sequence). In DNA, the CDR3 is TGTGCCACCAGCAGAGATTCAGCAGGGTATGATGAAAAACTGTTTTTT. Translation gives CATSRDSAGYDEKLFF.

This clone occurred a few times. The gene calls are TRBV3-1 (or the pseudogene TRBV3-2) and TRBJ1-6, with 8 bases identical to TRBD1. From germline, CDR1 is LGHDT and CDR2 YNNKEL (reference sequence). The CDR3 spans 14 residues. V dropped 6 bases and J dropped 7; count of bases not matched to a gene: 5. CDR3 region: CASRSGTGNSPLHF. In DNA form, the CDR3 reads TGTGCCAGCAGGTCCGGGACAGGCAATTCACCCCTCCACTTT.

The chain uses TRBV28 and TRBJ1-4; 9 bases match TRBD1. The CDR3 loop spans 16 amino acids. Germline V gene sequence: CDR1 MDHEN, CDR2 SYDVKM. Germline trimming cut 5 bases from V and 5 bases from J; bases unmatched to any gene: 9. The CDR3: CASSPSLGTGNEKLFF. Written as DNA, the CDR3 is TGTGCCAGCAGTCCTTCTTTAGGGACAGGGAATGAAAAACTGTTTTTT.

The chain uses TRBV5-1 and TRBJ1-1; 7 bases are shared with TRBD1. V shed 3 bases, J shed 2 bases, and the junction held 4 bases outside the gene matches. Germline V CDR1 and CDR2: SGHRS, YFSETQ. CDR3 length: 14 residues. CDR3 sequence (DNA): TGCGCCAGCAGCTGGTACAGGGGAAACACTGAAGCTTTCTTT. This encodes CASSWYRGNTEAFF.

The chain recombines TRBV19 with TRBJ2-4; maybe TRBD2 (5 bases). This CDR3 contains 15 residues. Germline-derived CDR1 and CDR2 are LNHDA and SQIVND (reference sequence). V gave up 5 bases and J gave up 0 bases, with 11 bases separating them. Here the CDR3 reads CASSGGGGAKNIQYF. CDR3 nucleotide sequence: TGTGCCAGTAGTGGAGGCGGAGGAGCCAAAAACATTCAGTACTTC.

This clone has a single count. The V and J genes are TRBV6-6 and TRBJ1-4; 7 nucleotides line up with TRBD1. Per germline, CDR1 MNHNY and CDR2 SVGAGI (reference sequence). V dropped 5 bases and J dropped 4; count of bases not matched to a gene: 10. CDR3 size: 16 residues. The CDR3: CASSLRQGPFNEKLFF. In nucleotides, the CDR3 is TGTGCCAGCAGTCTTCGACAGGGACCGTTTAATGAAAAACTGTTTTTT.

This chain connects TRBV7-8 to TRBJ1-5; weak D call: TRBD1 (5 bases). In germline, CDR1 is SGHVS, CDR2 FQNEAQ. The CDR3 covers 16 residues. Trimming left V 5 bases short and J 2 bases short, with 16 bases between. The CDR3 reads CASSRRRVAGNQPQHF. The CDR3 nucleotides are TGTGCCAGCAGCAGACGCAGGGTAGCGGGCAATCAGCCCCAGCATTTT.

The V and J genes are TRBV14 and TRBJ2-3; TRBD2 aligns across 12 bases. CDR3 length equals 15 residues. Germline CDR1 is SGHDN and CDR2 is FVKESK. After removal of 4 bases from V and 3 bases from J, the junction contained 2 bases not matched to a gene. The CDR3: CASSLLAGGTDTQYF. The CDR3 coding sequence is TGTGCCAGCAGCCTTCTAGCGGGGGGGACAGATACGCAGTATTTT.